Many counts were recorded for the clone carrying this TCR beta chain. Its antigen is as yet unknown. Each TCR beta library was made by quantitative 5'-RACE that incorporated molecular barcodes. One entry per CDR3 protein results from TCRdb running MiXCR on the 5' RACE reads. The sample includes about 210,000 distinct CDR3 sequences, 7% to 8% seen only once; the top ten take over 12%. V was trimmed by 7 bases and J by 5 bases, leaving 11 bases between them. The CDR3 has 11 amino acids. Germline V CDR1 and CDR2: SQVTM, ANQGSEA. The data stem from a study of CD8 T cells in ankylosing spondylitis. Whole-study results and caveats: Among TCR beta sequences, a motif of several highly homologous variants appeared characteristic of ankylosing spondylitis blood. Reports say disease-linked clones showed up significantly more in matched ankylosing spondylitis synovial fluid.

This TCR derives from a male donor with ankylosing spondylitis. The chain carries TRBV29-1 and TRBJ1-1, with D unresolved. Sequences were obtained from blood, either unsorted or a sorted T cell fraction (not recorded which). CDR3 region: CSAWTGTEAFF. As DNA, the CDR3 is TGCAGCGCCTGGACGGGAACTGAAGCTTTCTTT.